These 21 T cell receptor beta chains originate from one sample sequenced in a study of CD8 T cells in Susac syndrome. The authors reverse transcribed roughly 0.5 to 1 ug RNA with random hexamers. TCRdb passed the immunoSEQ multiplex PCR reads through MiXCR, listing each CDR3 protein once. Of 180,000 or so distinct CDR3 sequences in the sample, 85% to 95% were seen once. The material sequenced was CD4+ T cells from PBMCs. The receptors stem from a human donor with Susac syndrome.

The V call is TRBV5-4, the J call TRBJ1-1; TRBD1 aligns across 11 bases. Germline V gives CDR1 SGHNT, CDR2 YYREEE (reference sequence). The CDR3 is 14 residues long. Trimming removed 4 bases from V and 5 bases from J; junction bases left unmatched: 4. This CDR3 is CASSKGTGGTEAFF. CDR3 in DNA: TGTGCCAGCAGCAAAGGGACAGGGGGAACTGAAGCTTTCTTT.

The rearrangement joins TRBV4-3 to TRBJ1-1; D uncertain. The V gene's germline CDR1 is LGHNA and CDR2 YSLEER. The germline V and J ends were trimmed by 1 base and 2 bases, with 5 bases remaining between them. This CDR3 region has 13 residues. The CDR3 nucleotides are TGCGCCAGCAGCCAAGTTTATAACACTGAAGCTTTCTTT. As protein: CASSQVYNTEAFF.

Here the CDR3 DNA reads TGTGCCAGCAATCGGGGGACCCCTGAAGCTTTCTTT. It translates to CASNRGTPEAFF. The chain has TRBV7-9 and TRBJ1-1; TRBD1 might be the D (5 bases). This CDR3 spans 12 amino acids. Germline-derived CDR1 and CDR2 are SEHNR and FQNEAQ (reference sequence). Trimming stripped 7 bases from V and 6 bases from J, with 12 bases between.

The CDR3 region is CASSIGTANNSPLHF. The CDR3 region has the DNA TGTGCCAGCAGCATCGGGACAGCAAATAATTCACCCCTCCACTTT. The genes are TRBV7-2 and TRBJ1-6, with 7 positions matching TRBD1. In germline, CDR1 is SGHTA, CDR2 FQGNSA. With 5 bases clipped from V and 5 bases from J, the junction kept 6 bases outside the gene matches. This CDR3 has 15 amino acids.

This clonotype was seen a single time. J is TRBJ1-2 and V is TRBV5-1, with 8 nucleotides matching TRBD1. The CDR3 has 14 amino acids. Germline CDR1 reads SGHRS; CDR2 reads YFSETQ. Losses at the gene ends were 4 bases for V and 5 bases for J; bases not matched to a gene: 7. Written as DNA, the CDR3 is TGCGCCAGCAGCCTACCGGGACAGGCATATGGCTACACCTTC. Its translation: CASSLPGQAYGYTF. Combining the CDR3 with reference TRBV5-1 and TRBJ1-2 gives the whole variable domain KAGVTQTPRYLIKTRGQQVTLSCSPISGHRSVSWYQQTPGQGLQFLFEYFSETQRNKGNFPGRFSGRQFSNSRSEMNVSTLELGDSALYLCASSLPGQAYGYTFGSGTRLTVV.

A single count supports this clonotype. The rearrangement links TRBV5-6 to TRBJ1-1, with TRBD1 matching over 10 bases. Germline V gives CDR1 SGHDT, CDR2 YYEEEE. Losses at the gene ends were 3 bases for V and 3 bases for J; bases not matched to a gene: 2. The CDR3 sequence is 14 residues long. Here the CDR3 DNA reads TGTGCCAGCAGCTCGACAGGGGGCGACACTGAAGCTTTCTTT. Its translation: CASSSTGGDTEAFF.

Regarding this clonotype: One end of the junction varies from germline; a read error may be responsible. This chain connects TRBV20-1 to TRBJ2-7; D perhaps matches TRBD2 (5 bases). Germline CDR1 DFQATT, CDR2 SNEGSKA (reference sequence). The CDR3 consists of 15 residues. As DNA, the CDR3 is TGCAGTGCTAGAGATCGTCCCGGACTCTCCAACGAGCAGTACTTC. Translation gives CSARDRPGLSNEQYF.

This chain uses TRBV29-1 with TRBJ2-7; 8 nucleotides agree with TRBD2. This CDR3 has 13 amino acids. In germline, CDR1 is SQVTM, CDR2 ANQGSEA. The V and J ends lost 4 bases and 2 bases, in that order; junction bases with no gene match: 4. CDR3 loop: CSVARGGAYEQYF. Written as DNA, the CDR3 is TGCAGCGTTGCACGGGGGGGGGCCTACGAGCAGTACTTC.

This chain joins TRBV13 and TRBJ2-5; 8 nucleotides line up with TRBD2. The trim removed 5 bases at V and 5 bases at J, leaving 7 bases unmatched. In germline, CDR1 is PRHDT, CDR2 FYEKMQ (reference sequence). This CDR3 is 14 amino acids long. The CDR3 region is CASSPPGRVETQYF. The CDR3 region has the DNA TGTGCCAGCAGCCCTCCCGGGAGGGTGGAGACCCAGTACTTC.

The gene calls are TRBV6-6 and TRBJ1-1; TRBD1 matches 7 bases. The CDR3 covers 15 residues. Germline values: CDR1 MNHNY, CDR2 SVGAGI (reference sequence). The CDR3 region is CSARTGAGYGTEAFF. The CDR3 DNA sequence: TGTTCCGCCCGCACAGGGGCGGGGTATGGCACTGAAGCTTTCTTT.

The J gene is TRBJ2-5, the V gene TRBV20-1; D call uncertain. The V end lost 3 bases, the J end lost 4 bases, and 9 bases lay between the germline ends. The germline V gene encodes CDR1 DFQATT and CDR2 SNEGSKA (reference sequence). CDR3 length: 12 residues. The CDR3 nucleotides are TGCAGTGCTAGGGGCGCGGTAGAGACCCAGTACTTC. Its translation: CSARGAVETQYF.

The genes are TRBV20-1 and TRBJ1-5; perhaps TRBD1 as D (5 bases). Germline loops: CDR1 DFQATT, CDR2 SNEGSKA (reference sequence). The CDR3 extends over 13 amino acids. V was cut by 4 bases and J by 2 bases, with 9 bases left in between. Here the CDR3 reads CSATKTGNQPQHF. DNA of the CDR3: TGCAGTGCTACGAAGACAGGCAATCAGCCCCAGCATTTT.

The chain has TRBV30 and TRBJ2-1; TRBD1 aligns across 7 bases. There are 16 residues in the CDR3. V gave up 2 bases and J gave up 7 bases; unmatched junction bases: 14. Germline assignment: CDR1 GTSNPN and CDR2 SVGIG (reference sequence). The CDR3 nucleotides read TGTGCCTGGAGTTTCGTGGGGGCAGGGGGAAGGAATGAGCAGTTCTTC. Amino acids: CAWSFVGAGGRNEQFF.

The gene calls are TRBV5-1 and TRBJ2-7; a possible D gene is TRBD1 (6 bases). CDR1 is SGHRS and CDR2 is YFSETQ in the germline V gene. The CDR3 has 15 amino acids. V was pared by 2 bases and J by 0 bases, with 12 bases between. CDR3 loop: CASSLTPGHSYEQYF. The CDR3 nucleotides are TGCGCCAGCAGCTTAACCCCGGGACACTCCTACGAGCAGTACTTC.

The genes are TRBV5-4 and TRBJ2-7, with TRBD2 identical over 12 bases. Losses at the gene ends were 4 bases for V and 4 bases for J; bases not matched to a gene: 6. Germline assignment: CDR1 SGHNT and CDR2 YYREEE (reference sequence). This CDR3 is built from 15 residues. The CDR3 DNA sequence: TGTGCCAGCAGCCAACCGACTAGCGGGAGTTACGAGCAGTACTTC. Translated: CASSQPTSGSYEQYF.

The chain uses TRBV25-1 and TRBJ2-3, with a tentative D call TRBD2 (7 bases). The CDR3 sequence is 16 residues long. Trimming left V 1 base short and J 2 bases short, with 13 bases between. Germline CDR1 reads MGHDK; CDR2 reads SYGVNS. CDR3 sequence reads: CASSEWGRGPTDTQYF. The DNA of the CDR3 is TGTGCCAGCAGTGAATGGGGGCGGGGGCCCACAGATACGCAGTATTTT.

CDR3 protein: CASSPGLAGSLGSYNEQFF. CDR3 nucleotide sequence: TGCGCCAGCAGCCCGGGACTAGCGGGATCCTTGGGCTCCTACAATGAGCAGTTCTTC. This rearrangement joins TRBV5-1 to TRBJ2-1, with 13 bases lining up with TRBD2. Germline V lookup: CDR1 SGHRS, CDR2 YFSETQ. The J segment lost 0 bases and the V segment lost 4 bases, leaving 10 bases of the junction unmatched. There are 19 residues in the CDR3.

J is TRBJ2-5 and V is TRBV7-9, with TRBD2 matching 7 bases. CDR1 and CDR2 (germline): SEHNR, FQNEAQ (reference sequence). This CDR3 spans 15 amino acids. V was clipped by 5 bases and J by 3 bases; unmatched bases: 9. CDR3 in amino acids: CASSNNREVKETQYF. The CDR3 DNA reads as TGTGCCAGCAGCAATAACCGGGAGGTAAAAGAGACCCAGTACTTC.

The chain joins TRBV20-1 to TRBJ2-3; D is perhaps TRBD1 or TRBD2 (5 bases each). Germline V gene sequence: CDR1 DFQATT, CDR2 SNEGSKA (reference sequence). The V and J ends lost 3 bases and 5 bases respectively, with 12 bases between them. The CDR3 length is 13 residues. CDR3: CSARAGSGDTQYF. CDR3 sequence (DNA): TGCAGTGCTAGGGCAGGGAGCGGAGATACGCAGTATTTT.

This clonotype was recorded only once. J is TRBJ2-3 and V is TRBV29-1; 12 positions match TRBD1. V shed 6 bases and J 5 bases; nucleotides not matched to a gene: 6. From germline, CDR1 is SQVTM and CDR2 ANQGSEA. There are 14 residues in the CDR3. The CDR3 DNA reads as TGCAGCGTACGGGACAGGGGGCCTGAAGATACGCAGTATTTT. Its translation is CSVRDRGPEDTQYF.

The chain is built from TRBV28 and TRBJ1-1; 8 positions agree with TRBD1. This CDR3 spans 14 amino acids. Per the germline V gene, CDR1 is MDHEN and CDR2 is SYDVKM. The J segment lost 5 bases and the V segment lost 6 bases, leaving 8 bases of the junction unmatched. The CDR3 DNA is TGTGCCAGCAGGGGGGACAGGTCGGAGACTGAAGCTTTCTTT. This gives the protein CASRGDRSETEAFF.